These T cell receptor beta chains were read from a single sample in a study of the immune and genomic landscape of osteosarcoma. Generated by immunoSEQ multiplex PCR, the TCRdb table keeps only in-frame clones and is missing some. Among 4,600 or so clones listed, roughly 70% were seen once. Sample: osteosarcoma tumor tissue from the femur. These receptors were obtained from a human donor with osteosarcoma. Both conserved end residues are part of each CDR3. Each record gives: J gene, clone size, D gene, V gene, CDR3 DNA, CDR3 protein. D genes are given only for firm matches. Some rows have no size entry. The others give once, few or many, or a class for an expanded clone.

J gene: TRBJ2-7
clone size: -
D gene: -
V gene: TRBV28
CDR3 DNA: TGTGCCAGCAGTTTAGGTCAGCGAGAGATACTCTACGAGCAGTACTTC
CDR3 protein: CASSLGQREILYEQYF

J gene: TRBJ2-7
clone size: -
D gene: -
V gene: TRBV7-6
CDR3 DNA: TGTGCCAGCAGAGGAGAGAGCTCCTACGAGCAGTACTTC
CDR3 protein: CASRGESSYEQYF

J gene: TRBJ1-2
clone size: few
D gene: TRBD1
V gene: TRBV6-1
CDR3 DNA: TGTGCCAGCAGTGAGAGGCAGGGGGCGGATGGCTACACCTTC
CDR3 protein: CASSERQGADGYTF

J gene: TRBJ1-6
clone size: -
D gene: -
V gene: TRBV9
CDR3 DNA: TGTGCCAGCAGCGTTGGTAATTCACCCCTCCACTTT
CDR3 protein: CASSVGNSPLHF

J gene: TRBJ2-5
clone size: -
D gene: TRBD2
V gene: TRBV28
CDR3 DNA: TGTGCCAACGGGGGGACCCGAAAAGAGACCCAGTACTTC
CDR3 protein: CANGGTRKETQYF

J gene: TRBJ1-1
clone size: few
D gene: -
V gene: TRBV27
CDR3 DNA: TGTGCCAGCAGTTCTTTCGGATCACGACGCACTGAAGCTTTCTTT
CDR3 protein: CASSSFGSRRTEAFF

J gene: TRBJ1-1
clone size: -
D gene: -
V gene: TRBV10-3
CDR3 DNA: TGTGCCATCAGGAGGACGGGTGACACTGAAGCTTTCTTT
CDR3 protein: CAIRRTGDTEAFF

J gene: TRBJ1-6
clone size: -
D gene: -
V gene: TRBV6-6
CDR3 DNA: TGTGCCAGCACCCAACCCGACGGTTATAATTCACCCCTCCACTTT
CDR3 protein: CASTQPDGYNSPLHF

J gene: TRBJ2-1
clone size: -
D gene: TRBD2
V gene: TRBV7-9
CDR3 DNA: TGTGCCAGCAGCACGGGACTAGCGGGATACTACAATGAGCAGTTCTTC
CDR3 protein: CASSTGLAGYYNEQFF

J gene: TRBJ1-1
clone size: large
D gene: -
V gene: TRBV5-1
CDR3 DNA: TGCGCCAGCAGCTTGGTACAGACCACGAACACTGAAGCTTTCTTT
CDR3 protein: CASSLVQTTNTEAFF

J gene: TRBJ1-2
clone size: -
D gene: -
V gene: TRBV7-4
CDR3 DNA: TGTGCCAGCAGCTTTCAGGGAGTAGATGGCTACACCTTC
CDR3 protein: CASSFQGVDGYTF

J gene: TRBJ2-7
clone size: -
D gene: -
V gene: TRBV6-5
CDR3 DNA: TGTGCCAGCAGGCCCTACCGGGACACTGACGAGCAGTACTTC
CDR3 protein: CASRPYRDTDEQYF

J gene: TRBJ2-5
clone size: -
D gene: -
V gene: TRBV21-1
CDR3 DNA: TGTGCCAGCAGCAAAGAGGCCAGGGCAGGACCCCAAGAGACCCAGTACTTC
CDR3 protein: CASSKEARAGPQETQYF

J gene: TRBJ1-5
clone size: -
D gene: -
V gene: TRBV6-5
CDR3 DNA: TGTGCCAGCAGTTACTCGATGGACCTTAGCAATCAGCCCCAGCATTTT
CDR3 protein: CASSYSMDLSNQPQHF

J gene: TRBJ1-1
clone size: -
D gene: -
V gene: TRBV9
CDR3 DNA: TGTGCCAGCAGCGTAGGGACCGGGACTGAAGCTTTCTTT
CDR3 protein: CASSVGTGTEAFF

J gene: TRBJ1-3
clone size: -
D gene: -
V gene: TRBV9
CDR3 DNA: TGTGCCAGCAGCGTAGGACAGGTACACTCTGGAAGCACCATATATTTT
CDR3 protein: CASSVGQVHSGSTIYF

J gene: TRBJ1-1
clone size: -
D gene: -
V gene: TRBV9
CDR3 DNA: TGTGCCAGCAGCGTTACCACTGGGACTGAAGCTTTCTTT
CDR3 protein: CASSVTTGTEAFF

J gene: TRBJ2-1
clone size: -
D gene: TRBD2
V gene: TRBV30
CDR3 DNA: TGTGCCTGGGAAAGCGGGGGAGGTGGTGAGCAGTTCTTC
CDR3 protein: CAWESGGGGEQFF

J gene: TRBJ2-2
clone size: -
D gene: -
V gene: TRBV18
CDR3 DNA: TGTGCCAGCTCACCAGTGGACGGGGAGCTGTTTTTT
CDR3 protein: CASSPVDGELFF

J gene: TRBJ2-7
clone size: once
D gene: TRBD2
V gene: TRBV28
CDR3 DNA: TGTGCCAGCGTGGGACTAGCGGGAACATACGAGCAGTACTTC
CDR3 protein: CASVGLAGTYEQYF

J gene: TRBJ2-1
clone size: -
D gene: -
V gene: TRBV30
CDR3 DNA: TGTGCCTGGAGTGTTGGACAGCACAATGAGCAGTTCTTC
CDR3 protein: CAWSVGQHNEQFF

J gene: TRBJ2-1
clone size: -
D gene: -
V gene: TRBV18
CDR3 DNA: TGTGCCAGCTCATGGTCCTACAATGAGCAGTTCTTC
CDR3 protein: CASSWSYNEQFF

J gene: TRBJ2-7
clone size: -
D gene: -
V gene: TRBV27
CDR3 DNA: TGTGCCAGCAGTTTGGAGGGGCGGGGTGAGCAGTACTTC
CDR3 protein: CASSLEGRGEQYF

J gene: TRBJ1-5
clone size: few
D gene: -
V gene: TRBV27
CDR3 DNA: TGTGCCAGCAGTGGGAACATGGAGGGGCAGCCCCAGCATTTT
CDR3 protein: CASSGNMEGQPQHF

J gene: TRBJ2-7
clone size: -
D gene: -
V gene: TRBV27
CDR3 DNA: TGTGCCAGCAGTTTCGGGGTAGGACCCTACGAGCAGTACTTC
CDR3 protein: CASSFGVGPYEQYF

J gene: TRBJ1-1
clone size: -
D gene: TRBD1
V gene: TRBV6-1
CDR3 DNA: TGTGCCAGCAACATCGGGACAGCCAATGAAGCTTTCTTT
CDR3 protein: CASNIGTANEAFF

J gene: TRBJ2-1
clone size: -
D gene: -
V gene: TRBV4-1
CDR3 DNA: TGCGCCAGCAGCCAAGTGTATCCGGTGGGCCGCACCTACAATGAGCAGTTCTTC
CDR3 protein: CASSQVYPVGRTYNEQFF

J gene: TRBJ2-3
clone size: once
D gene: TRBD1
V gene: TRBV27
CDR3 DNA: TGTGCCAGCAGACCAGACAGGGTTCAGACAGATACGCAGTATTTT
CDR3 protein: CASRPDRVQTDTQYF

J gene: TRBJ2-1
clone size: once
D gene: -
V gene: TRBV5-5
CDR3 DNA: TGTGCCAGCAGCGGACAGAATAAACCCTACAATGAGCAGTTCTTC
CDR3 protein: CASSGQNKPYNEQFF

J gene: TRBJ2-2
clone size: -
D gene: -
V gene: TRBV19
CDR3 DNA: TGTGCCAGTAGTCTCGGGGCGGGTGGCACCGGGGAGCTGTTTTTT
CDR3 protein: CASSLGAGGTGELFF

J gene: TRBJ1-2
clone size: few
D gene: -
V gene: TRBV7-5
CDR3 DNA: TGTGTCAGAAGGTTAACAGGGGAGAGGACTAACTATGGCTACACCTTC
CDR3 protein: CVRRLTGERTNYGYTF

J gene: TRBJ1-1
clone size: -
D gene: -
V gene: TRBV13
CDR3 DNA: TGTGCCACACCAACGGCACAGGGAGCGAGAACTGAAGCTTTCTTT
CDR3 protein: CATPTAQGARTEAFF

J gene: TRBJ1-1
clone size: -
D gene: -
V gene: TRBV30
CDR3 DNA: TGTGCCTGGCGGCAGGACATGAACACTGAAGCTTTCTTT
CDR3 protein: CAWRQDMNTEAFF

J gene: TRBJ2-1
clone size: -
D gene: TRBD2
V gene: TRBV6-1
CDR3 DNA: TGTGCCAGCAGTGACGGAGCGGGAATGGTCAATGAGCAGTTCTTC
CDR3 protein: CASSDGAGMVNEQFF

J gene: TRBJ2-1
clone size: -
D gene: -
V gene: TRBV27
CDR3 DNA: TGTGCCAGCAGTTTTATCTGGGTCCGGGATGAGCAGTTCTTC
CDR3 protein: CASSFIWVRDEQFF

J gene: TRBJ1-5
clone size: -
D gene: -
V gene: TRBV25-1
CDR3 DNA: TGTGCCAGCAGTGAATCAGGTTCGGGTTCGGGGGGACAGCCCCAGCATTTT
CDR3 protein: CASSESGSGSGGQPQHF

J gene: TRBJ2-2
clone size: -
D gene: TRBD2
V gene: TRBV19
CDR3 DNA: TGTGCCACCCTACCATGGGAATACCCGGGACTAGCGGGACAACAAAACACCGGGGAGCTGTTTTTT
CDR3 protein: CATLPWEYPGLAGQQNTGELFF

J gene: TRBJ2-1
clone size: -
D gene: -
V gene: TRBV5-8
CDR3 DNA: TGTGCCAGCAGGGCCACTTTTCAGCGGGCGAGCTCCTACAATGAGCAGTTCTTC
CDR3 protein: CASRATFQRASSYNEQFF

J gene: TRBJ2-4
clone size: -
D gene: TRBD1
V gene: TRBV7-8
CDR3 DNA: TGTGCCAGCAGCTGGGGGACAGGGTGGCCCAAAAACATTCAGTACTTC
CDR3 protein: CASSWGTGWPKNIQYF

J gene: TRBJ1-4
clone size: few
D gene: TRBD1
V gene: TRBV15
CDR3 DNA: TGTGCCACCAGTACCACTCCGGGACAGGGAGATGAAAAACTGTTTTTT
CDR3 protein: CATSTTPGQGDEKLFF

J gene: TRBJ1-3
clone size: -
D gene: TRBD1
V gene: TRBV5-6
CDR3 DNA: TGTGCCAGCAGCTCAAGAATCACAGGGGGCACTGGAAACACCATATATTTT
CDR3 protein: CASSSRITGGTGNTIYF

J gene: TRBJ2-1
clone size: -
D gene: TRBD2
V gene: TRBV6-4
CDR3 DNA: TGTGCCAGCAGTGGGACTAGCGGGAGTTGGGATGAGCAGTTCTTC
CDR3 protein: CASSGTSGSWDEQFF

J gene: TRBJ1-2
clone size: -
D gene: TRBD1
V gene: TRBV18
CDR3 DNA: TGTGCCAGCTCCCCAAGACGCCGGACAGGGCCCGCTAACTATGGCTACACCTTC
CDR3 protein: CASSPRRRTGPANYGYTF

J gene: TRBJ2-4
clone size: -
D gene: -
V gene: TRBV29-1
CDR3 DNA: TGCAGCGTTGATAGGGGGGGCGCGGGACAAAACATTCAGTACTTC
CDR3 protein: CSVDRGGAGQNIQYF

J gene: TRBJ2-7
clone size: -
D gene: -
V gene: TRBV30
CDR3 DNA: TGTGCCTGGAGTCCATACTCCGGAGAGCAGTACTTC
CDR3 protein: CAWSPYSGEQYF

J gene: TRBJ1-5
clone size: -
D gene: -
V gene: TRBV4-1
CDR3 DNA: TGCGCCAGCAGCCAAGACGGGGTGGGACGAGGCAATCAGCCCCAGCATTTT
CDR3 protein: CASSQDGVGRGNQPQHF

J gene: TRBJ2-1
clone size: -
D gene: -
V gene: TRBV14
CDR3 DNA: TGTGCCAGCAGCCAAGATTCAGCTGGCCTGTACACCCAGGAGGAGCAGTTCTTC
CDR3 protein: CASSQDSAGLYTQEEQFF

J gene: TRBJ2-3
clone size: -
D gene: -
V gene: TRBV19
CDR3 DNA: TGTGCCAGTAGTGCCCGGGACTCCTTCGAAGGTACGCAGTATTTT
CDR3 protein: CASSARDSFEGTQYF

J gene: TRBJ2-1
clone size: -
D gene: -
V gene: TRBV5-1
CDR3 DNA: TGCGCCAGCAGCCTTCCACAGGTTCGCTCCTACAATGAGCAGTTCTTC
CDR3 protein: CASSLPQVRSYNEQFF

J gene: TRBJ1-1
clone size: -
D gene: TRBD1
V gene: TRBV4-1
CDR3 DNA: TGCGCCAGCAGCCAAACCACCGGGACAGGGACCACTGAAGCTTTCTTT
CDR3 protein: CASSQTTGTGTTEAFF

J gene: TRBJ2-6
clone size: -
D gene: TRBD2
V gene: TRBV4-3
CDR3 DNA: TGCGCCAGCAGCCAAGATACTAGCGGGAGTTCTGGGGCCAACGTCCTGACTTTC
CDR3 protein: CASSQDTSGSSGANVLTF

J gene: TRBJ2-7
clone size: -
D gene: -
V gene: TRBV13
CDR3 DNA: TGTGCCAGCAGCTCCGGGACGCCCTCCTACGAGCAGTACTTC
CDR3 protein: CASSSGTPSYEQYF

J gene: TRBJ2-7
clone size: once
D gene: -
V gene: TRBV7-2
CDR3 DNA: TGTGCCAGCAGCCCCCTCGCCACCTACGAGCAGTACTTC
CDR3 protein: CASSPLATYEQYF

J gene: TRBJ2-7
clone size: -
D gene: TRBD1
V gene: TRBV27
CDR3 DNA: TGTGCCAGCAGTTCCTCCTGGACAGGGGGCGTTGAGCAGTACTTC
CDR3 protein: CASSSSWTGGVEQYF

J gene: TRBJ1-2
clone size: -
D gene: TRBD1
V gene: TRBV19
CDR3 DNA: TGTGCCAGTAGTGAAACTCCCGGACAGGGGGCCTCTCGGTATGGCTACACCTTC
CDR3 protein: CASSETPGQGASRYGYTF